This TCR beta chain appears in the sequencing data of a study of cytomegalovirus exposure and HLA in healthy donors. Study in general: An earlier analysis identified more than 95 million unique TCR beta sequences in about 200 million T cells. Study results and limitations: Across donors, most TCRs were seen rarely, yet some public ones were widespread. Analyses of presence and absence presupposed an approximately uniform sequencing depth across donors.

The germline gives CDR1 MNHEY, CDR2 SMNVEV (reference sequence). This CDR3 is built from 15 residues. Primers included in the PCR were 60 Vbeta and 13 Jbeta primers. Clones were sequenced by immunoSEQ multiplex PCR, and TCRdb holds only the in-frame ones, with some missing. There are 120,000 to 150,000 clones in the sample; over 60% occur only once, and over 2.5% lies in the top ten. As for this clone: Antigen: not known.

The sequenced sample consisted of PBMCs. The rearrangement uses TRBV27 and TRBJ2-5; 7 nucleotides align to TRBD2. The DNA matches TRBJ2-7 better at its end, which makes the J call doubtful. The TCR comes from a man aged 35-49 years in good health and CMV-seropositive. CDR3 bases: TGTGCCAGCAGTTTTCTCGGCGGGAGACGGCGCGAGCAGTACTTC. Protein sequence: CASSFLGGRRREQYF.